One sample yielded the 28 T cell receptor beta chains listed below, sequenced in a study of PD-L1 blockade in urothelial cancer. Clones were sequenced by immunoSEQ multiplex PCR, and TCRdb holds only the in-frame ones, with some missing. In the table there are 50,000 to 65,000 clones, 86% of which are singletons. This sample comprised PBMCs, obtained around atezolizumab (anti-PD-L1) treatment. All receptors come from a man in his forties or fifties with urothelial cancer.

V gene TRBV5-4 combines with J gene TRBJ2-3; tentatively, D is TRBD2 (6 bases). The V and J ends lost 0 bases and 2 bases respectively, with 10 bases between them. The CDR3 runs 15 residues. Germline assignment: CDR1 SGHNT and CDR2 YYREEE (reference sequence). The CDR3 nucleotides read TGTGCCAGCAGCTTGGGTCGGGAGATCACAGATACGCAGTATTTT. As protein: CASSLGREITDTQYF. The whole variable domain, remainder taken from reference TRBV5-4 and TRBJ2-3, is ETGVTQSPTHLIKTRGQQVTLRCSSQSGHNTVSWYQQALGQGPQFIFQYYREEENGRGNFPPRFSGLQFPNYSSELNVNALELDDSALYLCASSLGREITDTQYFGPGTRLTVL.

This chain links TRBV7-2 with TRBJ2-1; 9 nucleotides agree with TRBD2. The length of the CDR3 is 16 residues. V shed 1 base and J 5 bases; nucleotides not matched to a gene: 6. Germline V gene lookup returns CDR1 SGHTA and CDR2 FQGNSA. The DNA for the CDR3 is TGTGCCAGCAGCTTAGGGACTAGCGTGTTCCACAATGAGCAGTTCTTC. It yields the protein CASSLGTSVFHNEQFF.

V and J are TRBV6-4 and TRBJ2-4, with a tentative D call TRBD1 (5 bases). Trimming removed 6 bases at V and 6 bases at J, with 15 bases between. Germline V gene sequence: CDR1 MRHNA, CDR2 SNTAGT. The CDR3 loop spans 14 amino acids. Written as DNA, the CDR3 is TGTGCCAGCAGGGACCTTGGGGCGCTAAACATTCAGTACTTC. Translated: CASRDLGALNIQYF.

The V and J genes are TRBV30 and TRBJ2-5; TRBD2 agrees at 8 bases. Germline V gene lookup returns CDR1 GTSNPN and CDR2 SVGIG (reference sequence). The CDR3 has 13 amino acids. With 4 bases clipped from V and 2 bases from J, the junction kept 3 bases outside the gene matches. The CDR3 nucleotides read TGTGCCTGGAACTTAGCGGGGCAAGAGACCCAGTACTTC. It yields the protein CAWNLAGQETQYF.

V is TRBV13 and J is TRBJ2-1; 9 bases are a match to TRBD2. V dropped 6 bases and J dropped 5; count of bases not matched to a gene: 5. From germline, CDR1 is PRHDT and CDR2 FYEKMQ (reference sequence). This CDR3 region has 14 residues. CDR3 in amino acids: CASSRLAENNEQFF. DNA for the CDR3: TGTGCCAGCAGTCGACTAGCGGAGAACAATGAGCAGTTCTTC.

The rearrangement uses TRBV18 and TRBJ2-1; possible D gene TRBD2, 7 bases. CDR3 size: 16 residues. Trimming removed 3 bases from V and 0 bases from J, with 12 bases in between. Germline-derived CDR1 and CDR2 are KGHSH and LQKENI. CDR3 in amino acids: CASSPGGQSSYNEQFF. The CDR3 nucleotides are TGTGCCAGCTCACCCGGGGGGCAGAGCTCCTACAATGAGCAGTTCTTC.

The rearrangement uses TRBV2 and TRBJ2-3, with no clear D. Germline CDR1 is SNHLY and CDR2 is FYNNEI. CDR3 length: 14 residues. V lost 1 base, J lost 0 bases, and 5 bases lay in between. Here the CDR3 reads CASSEGGSTDTQYF. The CDR3 DNA reads as TGTGCCAGCAGTGAAGGCGGCAGCACAGATACGCAGTATTTT.

This rearrangement joins TRBV19 to TRBJ1-1; D is ambiguous. V gave up 2 bases and J gave up 6 bases, with 16 bases separating them. Germline V gene data show CDR1 as LNHDA and CDR2 as SQIVND (reference sequence). The CDR3 consists of 15 residues. CDR3 DNA: TGTGCCAGTAGTATAACCGGGAGCCGGGTCGCTGAAGCTTTCTTT. Translated, it gives CASSITGSRVAEAFF.

The chain employs TRBV19 and TRBJ2-5; 13 bases line up with TRBD2. The CDR3 contains 15 residues. Trimming took 5 bases from V and 5 from J; bases not matched to a gene: 5. Germline V lookup: CDR1 LNHDA, CDR2 SQIVND (reference sequence). The DNA for the CDR3 is TGTGCCAGTAGTGAGACTAGCGGGAGGCAGGAGACCCAGTACTTC. Translation gives CASSETSGRQETQYF.

V usage is TRBV10-3 and J usage is TRBJ2-2, with no clear D. Germline V lookup: CDR1 ENHRY, CDR2 SYGVKD. This CDR3 spans 16 amino acids. Trimming removed 6 bases at V and 0 bases at J, with 14 bases between. The CDR3 here is CAIRNGQAANTGELFF. CDR3 DNA sequence: TGTGCCATCAGGAACGGTCAGGCTGCGAACACCGGGGAGCTGTTTTTT.

CDR3 coding DNA: TGTGCCAGCTTCACGGTAACTCAATGGGCGGGGCAGTTCTTC. The encoded protein is CASFTVTQWAGQFF. The rearrangement joins TRBV6-6 to TRBJ2-1; possible D gene TRBD2, 5 bases. CDR3 length equals 14 residues. V was shortened by 8 bases and J by 12 bases, with 23 bases between the two germline ends. Germline values: CDR1 MNHNY, CDR2 SVGAGI (reference sequence).

In regard to this clone: The junction departs from the called germline gene at one end, perhaps through a read error. The chain couples TRBV28 to TRBJ2-5, with 14 bases identical to TRBD2. Germline V CDR1 and CDR2: MDHEN, SYDVKM. The CDR3 sequence is 14 residues long. The CDR3 DNA reads TGTGCCAGCAGTCGAATGGGACTAGCGGGAGTTGTAGACTTC. It is translated as CASSRMGLAGVVDF.

The chain recombines TRBV30 with TRBJ1-5, with 11 bases identical to TRBD1. The CDR3 loop spans 15 amino acids. The ends lost 1 base at V and 6 bases at J; junction bases unmatched: 5. Germline assignment: CDR1 GTSNPN and CDR2 SVGIG (reference sequence). This CDR3 reads CAWSGKGTGGQPQHF. In nucleotides, the CDR3 is TGTGCCTGGAGTGGTAAAGGGACAGGGGGTCAGCCCCAGCATTTT.

V gene TRBV5-1 combines with J gene TRBJ1-1, with unresolved D. Germline V lookup: CDR1 SGHRS, CDR2 YFSETQ. The CDR3 consists of 15 residues. V was cut by 0 bases and J by 1 base, with 10 bases left in between. CDR3 sequence: CASSLDVRTNTEAFF. Written as DNA, the CDR3 is TGCGCCAGCAGCTTGGATGTGAGAACGAACACTGAAGCTTTCTTT. The complete variable domain, with remaining parts taken from reference TRBV5-1 and TRBJ1-1, reads KAGVTQTPRYLIKTRGQQVTLSCSPISGHRSVSWYQQTPGQGLQFLFEYFSETQRNKGNFPGRFSGRQFSNSRSEMNVSTLELGDSALYLCASSLDVRTNTEAFFGQGTRLTVV.

The rearrangement links TRBV2 to TRBJ2-5, with TRBD2 as a possible D gene (6 bases). Trimming removed 8 bases from V and 1 base from J, with 14 bases in between. Germline V gene data show CDR1 as SNHLY and CDR2 as FYNNEI. The CDR3 has 14 residues. CDR3 bases: TGTGCCAGCGGCTTGGGGGGAATCCAAGAGACCCAGTACTTC. Its translation is CASGLGGIQETQYF.

The CDR3 reads CASSRDLSGEETQYF. CDR3 DNA: TGTGCCAGCAGCCGCGACCTTAGCGGGGAAGAGACCCAGTACTTC. The chain couples TRBV9 to TRBJ2-5, with 8 bases aligning to TRBD2. CDR3 length: 15 residues. Germline values: CDR1 SGDLS, CDR2 YYNGEE. V was clipped by 4 bases and J by 3 bases; unmatched bases: 8.

The chain employs TRBV7-8 and TRBJ2-1; D call uncertain. This CDR3 is 13 amino acids long. CDR1 is SGHVS and CDR2 is FQNEAQ in the germline V gene. Trimming took 0 bases from V and 8 from J, leaving 8 bases between them. Written as DNA, the CDR3 is TGTGCCAGCAGCTTAGCGCGTGTCGATGAGCAGTTCTTC. Protein: CASSLARVDEQFF.

CDR3 nucleotide sequence: TGTGCCTGGAGTGTTGAGGACTACGGAGAGCAGTTCTTC. This gives the protein CAWSVEDYGEQFF. The chain recombines TRBV30 with TRBJ2-1, with TRBD2 as a possible D gene (6 bases). This CDR3 contains 13 residues. V shed 0 bases and J shed 10 bases, with 13 bases lying between them. Germline-derived CDR1 and CDR2 are GTSNPN and SVGIG (reference sequence).

The chain combines TRBV5-1 with TRBJ2-1; unclear D gene. The CDR3 sequence is 11 residues long. V was trimmed by 4 bases and J by 9 bases, leaving 8 bases between them. The germline gives CDR1 SGHRS, CDR2 YFSETQ. Written as DNA, the CDR3 is TGCGCCAGCAGCCCTGGCGGTGAGCAGTTCTTC. This codes for CASSPGGEQFF.

The chain uses TRBV7-2 and TRBJ2-2; D unresolved. Germline-derived CDR1 and CDR2 are SGHTA and FQGNSA. CDR3 length: 15 amino acids. Trimming removed 5 bases from V and 4 bases from J, with 14 bases in between. The CDR3 reads CASSHRNSRTGELFF. CDR3 bases: TGTGCCAGCAGCCACCGGAATAGCCGCACCGGGGAGCTGTTTTTT.

The V call is TRBV6-5, the J call TRBJ2-6, with D unresolved. V was shortened by 6 bases and J by 0 bases, with 9 bases between the two germline ends. Germline V gene sequence: CDR1 MNHEY, CDR2 SVGAGI. The length of the CDR3 is 15 residues. The CDR3 DNA sequence: TGTGCCAGCAGCCGGAGCTACTCTGGGGCCAACGTCCTGACTTTC. Encoded protein: CASSRSYSGANVLTF.

This rearrangement joins TRBV13 to TRBJ1-1, with D tentatively TRBD1 (6 bases). V was trimmed by 0 bases and J by 1 base, leaving 6 bases between them. The CDR3 has 14 residues. CDR1 and CDR2 (germline): PRHDT, FYEKMQ (reference sequence). CDR3: CASSLGQGNTEAFF. DNA of the CDR3: TGTGCCAGCAGCTTAGGACAGGGGAACACTGAAGCTTTCTTT.

This chain connects TRBV6-1 to TRBJ1-2, with D maybe TRBD1 (5 bases). The CDR3 totals 18 residues. Germline values: CDR1 MNHNS, CDR2 SASEGT. Trimming left V 2 bases short and J 6 bases short, with 25 bases between. In DNA form, the CDR3 reads TGTGCCAGCAGTGAATACGGCCGGTTGACAGCTCTAGGCAATGGCTACACCTTC. It encodes CASSEYGRLTALGNGYTF.

In its sample, this clone was seen once. The CDR3 DNA is TGTGCCAGCAGCTCCCAGGGACTAGCGGGAGTGTACGAGCAGTACTTC. Translated, it gives CASSSQGLAGVYEQYF. V and J are TRBV7-8 and TRBJ2-7; 14 bases are a match to TRBD2. Germline V lookup: CDR1 SGHVS, CDR2 FQNEAQ. V shed 4 bases and J 4 bases; nucleotides not matched to a gene: 6. The CDR3 contains 16 residues.

There are many counts of this clone. The chain combines TRBV10-2 with TRBJ2-1, with TRBD2 identical over 7 bases. CDR1 and CDR2 (germline): WSHSY, SAAADI. The CDR3 has 15 residues. The trim removed 9 bases at V and 0 bases at J, leaving 8 bases unmatched. The CDR3 DNA follows: TGCGCCAGTACCGCTAGCGGAAGCTCCTACAATGAGCAGTTCTTC. Protein product: CASTASGSSYNEQFF.

The J gene is TRBJ2-3, the V gene TRBV2, with 8 bases aligning to TRBD1. The germline V gene encodes CDR1 SNHLY and CDR2 FYNNEI. The CDR3 runs 14 residues. The junction had 2 bases not matched to a gene; V was cut back by 6 bases and J by 0 bases. The CDR3 region is CASSRDRSTDTQYF. CDR3 in DNA: TGTGCCAGCAGCCGGGACAGGAGCACAGATACGCAGTATTTT.

This clone was seen only once. The chain has TRBV5-1 and TRBJ1-2, with a weak D call TRBD1 (5 bases). The germline V gene encodes CDR1 SGHRS and CDR2 YFSETQ. The germline V and J ends were trimmed by 0 bases and 6 bases, with 9 bases remaining between them. The CDR3 totals 13 residues. CDR3: CASSLGPGNGYTF. The DNA for the CDR3 is TGCGCCAGCAGCTTGGGCCCAGGGAATGGCTACACCTTC.

The chain joins TRBV5-1 to TRBJ2-2, with 7 nucleotides matching TRBD2. CDR1 and CDR2 (germline): SGHRS, YFSETQ. CDR3 length equals 16 residues. The J segment lost 5 bases and the V segment lost 4 bases, leaving 11 bases of the junction unmatched. The CDR3 here is CASSGGSGGRTGELFF. The CDR3 nucleotides read TGCGCCAGCAGCGGGGGGTCGGGAGGACGTACCGGGGAGCTGTTTTTT.